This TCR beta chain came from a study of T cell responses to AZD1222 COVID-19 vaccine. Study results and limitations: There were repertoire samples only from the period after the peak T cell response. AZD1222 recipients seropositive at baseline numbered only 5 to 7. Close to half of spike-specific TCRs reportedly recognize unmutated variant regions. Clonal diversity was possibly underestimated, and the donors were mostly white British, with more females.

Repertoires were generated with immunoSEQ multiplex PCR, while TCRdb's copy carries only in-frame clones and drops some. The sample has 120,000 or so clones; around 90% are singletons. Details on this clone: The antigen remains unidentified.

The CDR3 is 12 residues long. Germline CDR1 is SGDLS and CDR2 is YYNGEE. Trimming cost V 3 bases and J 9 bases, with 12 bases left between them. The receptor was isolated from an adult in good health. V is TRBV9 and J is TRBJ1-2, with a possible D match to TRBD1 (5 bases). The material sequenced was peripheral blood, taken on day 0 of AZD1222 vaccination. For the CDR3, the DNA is TGTGCCAGCAGCGCCCGACAGTTTAGCTACACCTTC. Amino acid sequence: CASSARQFSYTF. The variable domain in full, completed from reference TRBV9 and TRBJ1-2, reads DSGVTQTPKHLITATGQRVTLRCSPRSGDLSVYWYQQSLDQGLQFLIQYYNGEERAKGNILERFSAQQFPDLHSELNLSSLELGDSALYFCASSARQFSYTFGSGTRLTVV.